A selection of T cell receptor beta chains follows, all from one sample in a study of CD8 T cells in Susac syndrome. One entry per CDR3 protein results from TCRdb running MiXCR on the immunoSEQ multiplex PCR reads. The data contain some 100,000 distinct CDR3 sequences, 85% to 95% of them singletons. The material sequenced was CD8+ T cells from PBMCs. The receptors were gathered from a human donor in good health. Both conserved end residues are part of each CDR3. Fields, in order: D gene, J gene, V gene, clone size, CDR3 DNA, CDR3 protein. The D gene is left open where the match is weak. A row's size may be missing; if present it is once, few, many or a size class.

d_call: .; j_call: TRBJ1-1; v_call: TRBV7-2; clone_size: .; cdr3_nt: TGTGCCAGCAGCTTAGCGCCAGGCAGTAACACTGAAGCTTTCTTT; cdr3_aa: CASSLAPGSNTEAFF
d_call: TRBD2; j_call: TRBJ2-1; v_call: TRBV2; clone_size: .; cdr3_nt: TGTGCCAGCAGTGAACTAGCGGGAGGGAATGAGCAGTTCTTC; cdr3_aa: CASSELAGGNEQFF
d_call: .; j_call: TRBJ2-5; v_call: TRBV20-1; clone_size: few; cdr3_nt: TGCAGTGCTCTCGTGGAGACCCAGTACTTC; cdr3_aa: CSALVETQYF
d_call: .; j_call: TRBJ1-1; v_call: TRBV20-1; clone_size: .; cdr3_nt: TGCAGTGCTAGTTTGGGGTACACTGAAGCTTTCTTT; cdr3_aa: CSASLGYTEAFF
d_call: .; j_call: TRBJ1-1; v_call: TRBV4-2; clone_size: once; cdr3_nt: TGTGCCAGCAGCCAAGAGGAAGGCCTTGGCGCTTTCTTT; cdr3_aa: CASSQEEGLGAFF
d_call: TRBD2; j_call: TRBJ2-2; v_call: TRBV14; clone_size: .; cdr3_nt: TGTGCCAGCAGCCAATCTAGGACTAGCGCCACCGGGGAGCTGTTTTTT; cdr3_aa: CASSQSRTSATGELFF
d_call: .; j_call: TRBJ1-4; v_call: TRBV29-1; clone_size: .; cdr3_nt: TGCAGCGTTGCCAGGGACAATGAAAAACTGTTTTTT; cdr3_aa: CSVARDNEKLFF
d_call: .; j_call: TRBJ2-3; v_call: TRBV12-3/TRBV12-4; clone_size: .; cdr3_nt: TGTGCCAGCCTCCCGACTAGCACAGATACGCAGTATTTT; cdr3_aa: CASLPTSTDTQYF
d_call: TRBD1; j_call: TRBJ1-2; v_call: TRBV5-1; clone_size: .; cdr3_nt: TGCGCCAGCAGCTCCACGTACGACAGGGGATATGGCTACACCTTC; cdr3_aa: CASSSTYDRGYGYTF
d_call: .; j_call: TRBJ2-5; v_call: TRBV13; clone_size: .; cdr3_nt: TGTGCCAGCAGCTCCTGGGGCCAGCAAGAGACCCAGTACTTC; cdr3_aa: CASSSWGQQETQYF
d_call: .; j_call: TRBJ1-2; v_call: TRBV5-1; clone_size: once; cdr3_nt: TGCGCCAGCAGCTCGGAATACTTAAACTATGGCTACACCTTC; cdr3_aa: CASSSEYLNYGYTF
d_call: .; j_call: TRBJ1-4; v_call: TRBV5-8; clone_size: .; cdr3_nt: TGTGCCAGCAGCCCGGGACCGCCGAATGAAAAACTGTTTTTT; cdr3_aa: CASSPGPPNEKLFF
d_call: TRBD1; j_call: TRBJ1-5; v_call: TRBV29-1; clone_size: .; cdr3_nt: TGCAGCCCGGACAGGGACGGATGGAGGGATCAGCCCCAGCATTTT; cdr3_aa: CSPDRDGWRDQPQHF
d_call: .; j_call: TRBJ2-1; v_call: TRBV6-2/TRBV6-3; clone_size: .; cdr3_nt: TGTGCCAGCAGAGACAGCTCCTACAATGAGCAGTTCTTC; cdr3_aa: CASRDSSYNEQFF
d_call: .; j_call: TRBJ2-6; v_call: TRBV19; clone_size: .; cdr3_nt: TGTGCCAGTAGCCAAGCGGCAGGGATCGCTGGGGCCAACGTCCTGACTTTC; cdr3_aa: CASSQAAGIAGANVLTF
d_call: .; j_call: TRBJ1-2; v_call: TRBV14; clone_size: .; cdr3_nt: TGTGCCAGCAGCCAATTAGAGGCGGGCTATGGCTACACCTTC; cdr3_aa: CASSQLEAGYGYTF
d_call: TRBD1; j_call: TRBJ1-5; v_call: TRBV18; clone_size: .; cdr3_nt: TGTGCCAGCTCACCACGTGGGACAGGGGGATTTCAGCCCCAGCATTTT; cdr3_aa: CASSPRGTGGFQPQHF
d_call: .; j_call: TRBJ2-3; v_call: TRBV7-9; clone_size: .; cdr3_nt: TGTGCCAGCAGCTCCGATCGAGATACGCAGTATTTT; cdr3_aa: CASSSDRDTQYF